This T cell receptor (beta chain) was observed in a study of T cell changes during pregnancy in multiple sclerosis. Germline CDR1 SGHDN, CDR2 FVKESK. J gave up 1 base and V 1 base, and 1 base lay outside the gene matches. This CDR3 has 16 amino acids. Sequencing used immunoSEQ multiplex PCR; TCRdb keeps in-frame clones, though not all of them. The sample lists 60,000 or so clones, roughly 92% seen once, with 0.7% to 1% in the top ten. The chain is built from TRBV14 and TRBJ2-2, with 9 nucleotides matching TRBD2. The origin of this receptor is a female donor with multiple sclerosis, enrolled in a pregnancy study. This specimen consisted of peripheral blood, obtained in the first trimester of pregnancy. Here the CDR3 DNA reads TGTGCCAGCAGCCAAGCACTAGCGGGGAACACCGGGGAGCTGTTTTTT. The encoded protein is CASSQALAGNTGELFF.